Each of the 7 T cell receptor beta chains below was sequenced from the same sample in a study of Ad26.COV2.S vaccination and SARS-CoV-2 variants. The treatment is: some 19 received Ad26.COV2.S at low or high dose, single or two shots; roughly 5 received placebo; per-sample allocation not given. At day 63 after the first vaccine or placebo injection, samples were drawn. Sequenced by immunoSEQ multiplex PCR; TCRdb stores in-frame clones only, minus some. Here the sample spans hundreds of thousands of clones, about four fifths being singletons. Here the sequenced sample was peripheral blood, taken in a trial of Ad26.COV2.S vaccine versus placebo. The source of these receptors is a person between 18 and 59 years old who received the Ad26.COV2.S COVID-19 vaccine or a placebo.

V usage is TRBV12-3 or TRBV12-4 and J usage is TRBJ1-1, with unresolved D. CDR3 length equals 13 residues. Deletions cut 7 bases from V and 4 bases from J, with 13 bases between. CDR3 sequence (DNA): TGTGCCAGCACCCTGGGCCACGTCACTGAAGCTTTCTTT. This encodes CASTLGHVTEAFF.

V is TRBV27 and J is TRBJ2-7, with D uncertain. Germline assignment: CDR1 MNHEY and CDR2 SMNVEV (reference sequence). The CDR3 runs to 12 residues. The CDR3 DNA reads TGTGCTGATCTTCCCACTGCCTACGAGCAGTACTTC. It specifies CADLPTAYEQYF.

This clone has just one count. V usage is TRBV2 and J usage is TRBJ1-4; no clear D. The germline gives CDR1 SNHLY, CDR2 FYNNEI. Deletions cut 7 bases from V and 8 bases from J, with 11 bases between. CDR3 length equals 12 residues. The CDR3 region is CASTGEGEKLFF. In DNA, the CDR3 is TGTGCCAGCACCGGGGAAGGAGAAAAACTGTTTTTT.

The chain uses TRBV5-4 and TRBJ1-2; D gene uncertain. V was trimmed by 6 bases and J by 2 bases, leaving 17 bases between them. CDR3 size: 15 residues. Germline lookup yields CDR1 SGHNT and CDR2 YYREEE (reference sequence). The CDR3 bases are TGTGCCAGCACCACAAAGTCAGGCATAAACTATGGCTACACCTTC. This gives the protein CASTTKSGINYGYTF.

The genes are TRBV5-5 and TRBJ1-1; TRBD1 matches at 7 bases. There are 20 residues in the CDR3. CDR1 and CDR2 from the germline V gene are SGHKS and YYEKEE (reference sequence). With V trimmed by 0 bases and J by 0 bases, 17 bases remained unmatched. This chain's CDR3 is CASSLAGPRRKTGLNTEAFF. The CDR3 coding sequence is TGTGCCAGCAGCTTGGCTGGCCCCCGGCGGAAGACAGGGCTGAACACTGAAGCTTTCTTT.

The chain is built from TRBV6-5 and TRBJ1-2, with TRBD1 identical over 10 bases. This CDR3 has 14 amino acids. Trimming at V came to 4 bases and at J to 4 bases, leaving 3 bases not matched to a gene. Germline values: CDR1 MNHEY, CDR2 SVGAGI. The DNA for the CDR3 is TGTGCCAGCAGTTTAGGGACAGGGGTCTATGGCTACACCTTC. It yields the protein CASSLGTGVYGYTF.

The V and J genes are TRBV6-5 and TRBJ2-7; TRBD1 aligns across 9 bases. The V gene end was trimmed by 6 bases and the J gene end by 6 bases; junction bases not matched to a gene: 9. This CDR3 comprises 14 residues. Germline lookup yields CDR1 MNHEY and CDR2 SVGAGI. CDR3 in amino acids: CASRAGQGRVEQYF. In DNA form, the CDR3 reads TGTGCCAGCAGAGCGGGACAGGGTCGTGTCGAGCAGTACTTC.